This section outlines one T cell receptor (beta chain) sequence together with its context. What it binds is unknown. Deletions cut 0 bases from V and 4 bases from J, with 6 bases between. CDR1 and CDR2 (germline): LNHNV, YYDKDF (reference sequence). The CDR3 loop spans 13 amino acids. The source of the sample is a study of T cells in Graves' hyperthyroidism and ophthalmopathy. Whole-study findings and limits: Ophthalmopathy got predicted by the model a median roughly 6.1 months before its onset. Blood also showed most of the thyroid clonotypes that were expanded above 0.001.

TCR beta CDR3 sequences were amplified from RNA transcripts. An initial round of RT-PCR targeting the TCR CDR3 relied on the HTBI primer set. One entry per CDR3 protein, called by TCRdb with MiXCR from the multiplex PCR reads. The sample comprises approximately 300,000 distinct CDR3 sequences, roughly 19% of which are singletons, and under 45% rests with the top ten. Exclusion of patients followed from uncontrolled infection, other autoimmune disease, pregnancy or lactation. Fresh peripheral blood, more than 8 ml of it, supplied the PBMCs. Sequencing was done on a sample of blood. This receptor was identified in a man in his fifties or sixties with Graves' ophthalmopathy. J is TRBJ1-2 and V is TRBV15, with TRBD1 as a possible D gene (6 bases). The CDR3 sequence is CATSRDRGYGYTF. The DNA of the CDR3 is TGTGCCACCAGCAGAGACAGGGGCTATGGCTACACCTTC. The full variable domain, completed using reference TRBV15 and TRBJ1-2, is DAMVIQNPRYQVTQFGKPVTLSCSQTLNHNVMYWYQQKSSQAPKLLFHYYDKDFNNEADTPDNFQSRRPNTSFCFLDIRSPGLGDTAMYLCATSRDRGYGYTFGSGTRLTVV.